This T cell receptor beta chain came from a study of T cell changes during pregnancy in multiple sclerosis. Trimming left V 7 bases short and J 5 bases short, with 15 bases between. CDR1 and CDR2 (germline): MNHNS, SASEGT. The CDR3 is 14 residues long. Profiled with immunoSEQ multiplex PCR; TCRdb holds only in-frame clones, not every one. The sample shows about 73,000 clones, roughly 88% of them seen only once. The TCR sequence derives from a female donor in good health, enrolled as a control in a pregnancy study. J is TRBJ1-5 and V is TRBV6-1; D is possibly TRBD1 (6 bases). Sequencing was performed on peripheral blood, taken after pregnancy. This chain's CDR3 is CASMGGGLDQPQHF. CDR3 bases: TGTGCCAGCATGGGAGGGGGATTGGATCAGCCCCAGCATTTT.